One sample yielded the 17 T cell receptor beta chains listed below, sequenced in a study of blood T cells in healthy people across ages. A sample-barcoded 5' primer and a J-beta primer mix were used in a second PCR of roughly 7 to 12 cycles. From the 5' RACE reads, TCRdb called clonotypes with MiXCR, one entry per CDR3 protein. The sample contains hundreds of thousands of distinct CDR3 sequences, around 52% of which appear only once. Sequencing was carried out using blood. These receptors were taken from a woman older than 75 in good health.

A word on this clonotype: This clone may be a read error of a much larger clone one base away. CDR3 loop: CASSPGFNYGCTF. For the CDR3, the DNA is TGTGCCAGCAGTCCTGGCTTCAACTATGGCTGCACCTTC. The chain couples TRBV6-5 to TRBJ1-2, with no clear D. Germline assignment: CDR1 MNHEY and CDR2 SVGAGI. CDR3 length: 13 amino acids.

Concerning this clonotype itself: Germline is not matched at one junction end, which may reflect a read error. This chain connects TRBV6-5 to TRBJ2-4; D gene uncertain. The CDR3 length is 15 residues. The germline V gene encodes CDR1 MNHEY and CDR2 SVGAGI. The CDR3 region has the DNA TGTGCCAACAGTTACGGCAGCGAAGCCAAAAACATTCAGTACTTC. Translation: CANSYGSEAKNIQYF.

This chain connects TRBV9 to TRBJ2-2, with 7 positions matching TRBD1. CDR3 size: 16 residues. Germline V CDR1 and CDR2: SGDLS, YYNGEE. With 0 bases clipped from V and 2 bases from J, the junction kept 4 bases outside the gene matches. The CDR3 region is CASSVGQGVNTGELFF. The CDR3 DNA follows: TGTGCCAGCAGCGTAGGACAGGGAGTCAACACCGGGGAGCTGTTTTTT.

This clonotype was recorded once. The chain recombines TRBV29-1 with TRBJ2-3, with TRBD2 identical over 7 bases. The J segment lost 1 base and the V segment lost 6 bases, leaving 13 bases of the junction unmatched. The V gene's germline CDR1 is SQVTM and CDR2 ANQGSEA. The CDR3 loop spans 16 amino acids. The CDR3 nucleotides read TGCAGCGTGGGGGGGACCGGGGAAGGGGGCACAGATACGCAGTATTTT. Protein sequence: CSVGGTGEGGTDTQYF.

The table lists this clonotype with a few counts. The rearrangement joins TRBV11-1 to TRBJ2-1, with D hard to call. Trimming took 3 bases from V and 5 from J, leaving 11 bases between them. The germline CDR1 and CDR2 sequences are SGHAT and FQDESV (reference sequence). The CDR3 consists of 14 residues. The CDR3 nucleotides read TGTGCCAGCAGCTTTCGGGCGAGCCACAATGAGCAGTTCTTC. Protein product: CASSFRASHNEQFF.

Only a few counts were recorded for this clonotype. The chain links TRBV2 to TRBJ1-5, with D hard to call. The CDR3 loop spans 13 amino acids. The V end was cut by 3 bases, the J end by 7 bases, with 10 bases between. Germline values: CDR1 SNHLY, CDR2 FYNNEI. Here the CDR3 reads CASSERSYQPQHF. CDR3 sequence (DNA): TGTGCCAGCAGTGAGCGGTCTTACCAGCCCCAGCATTTT.

The chain links TRBV6-5 to TRBJ2-7; TRBD1 aligns across 7 bases. The CDR3 runs 14 residues. CDR1 MNHEY and CDR2 SVGAGI come from the germline V gene. V lost 5 bases and J lost 7; bases outside the gene matches: 11. This CDR3 is CASSQTGLVGEQYF. The CDR3 bases are TGTGCCAGCAGTCAGACAGGGCTGGTTGGGGAGCAGTACTTC.

This clonotype was picked up many times. The rearrangement uses TRBV15 and TRBJ2-3; no clear D gene. Germline loops: CDR1 LNHNV, CDR2 YYDKDF (reference sequence). V lost 3 bases, J lost 3 bases, and 13 bases lay in between. CDR3 length: 15 residues. In DNA, the CDR3 is TGTGCCACCAGCAGTCTAAGGGTAATGACAGATACGCAGTATTTT. Translation: CATSSLRVMTDTQYF.

This clonotype appeared a few times. The rearrangement links TRBV3-1 to TRBJ2-7; 8 positions agree with TRBD2. Germline lookup yields CDR1 LGHDT and CDR2 YNNKEL (reference sequence). This CDR3 region has 17 residues. V lost 1 base and J lost 4; bases outside the gene matches: 12. The CDR3 DNA sequence: TGTGCCAGCAGCCAAGCGCCCAGCGGGAGATTAGGGTACGAGCAGTACTTC. Encoded protein: CASSQAPSGRLGYEQYF.

This sequence joins TRBV20-1 and TRBJ2-1; D remains unclear. The CDR3 runs 12 residues. Per germline, CDR1 DFQATT and CDR2 SNEGSKA (reference sequence). V lost 1 base, J lost 10 bases, and 11 bases lay in between. The CDR3 nucleotides read TGCAGTGCTAGAGTCTCGGCGATGGAGCAGTTCTTC. It yields the protein CSARVSAMEQFF.

This clonotype turned up a few times. This chain connects TRBV7-9 to TRBJ1-2; possible D gene TRBD1, 5 bases. In germline, CDR1 is SEHNR, CDR2 FQNEAQ (reference sequence). This CDR3 comprises 12 residues. Trimming stripped 5 bases from V and 5 bases from J, with 9 bases between. The CDR3 spells CASSPQDYGYTF. The CDR3 DNA follows: TGTGCCAGCAGCCCACAGGATTATGGCTACACCTTC.

In regard to this clonotype: A much more abundant neighbour one base away suggests this may be a read error. This chain links TRBV5-1 with TRBJ2-1; D is uncertain. CDR1 is SGHRS, CDR2 YFSETQ, per germline. V lost 0 bases and J 13 bases, leaving 8 bases between the germline ends. The CDR3 contains 11 residues. CDR3 protein: CASSLEQTQFF. The CDR3 nucleotides read TGCGCCAGCAGCTTGGAACAGACCCAGTTCTTC. Supplemented by reference TRBV5-1 and TRBJ2-1, the full variable domain reads KAGVTQTPRYLIKTRGQQVTLSCSPISGHRSVSWYQQTPGQGLQFLFEYFSETQRNKGNFPGRFSGRQFSNSRSEMNVSTLELGDSALYLCASSLEQTQFFGPGTRLTVL.

In its sample, this clonotype was seen many times. This sequence joins TRBV20-1 and TRBJ2-3; 8 nucleotides align to TRBD2. The ends lost 6 bases at V and 6 bases at J; junction bases unmatched: 8. Germline V gene sequence: CDR1 DFQATT, CDR2 SNEGSKA (reference sequence). The CDR3 contains 13 residues. CDR3 sequence: CSAQTSVPDTQYF. CDR3 sequence (DNA): TGCAGTGCCCAGACTAGCGTGCCCGATACGCAGTATTTT.

This clonotype was seen at least ten times. The J gene is TRBJ2-3, the V gene TRBV20-1, with TRBD1 identical over 7 bases. V gave up 3 bases and J gave up 0 bases; unmatched junction bases: 6. Germline values: CDR1 DFQATT, CDR2 SNEGSKA (reference sequence). The CDR3 has 15 residues. CDR3: CSASRARGSTDTQYF. The CDR3 DNA is TGCAGTGCTAGTCGGGCCAGGGGGAGCACAGATACGCAGTATTTT.

Comment on this clonotype: This sequence may be a read error, since a much larger clone differs from it by one base. The rearrangement links TRBV5-1 to TRBJ1-5; 7 positions match TRBD1. CDR1 SGHRS and CDR2 YFSETQ come from the germline V gene. This CDR3 has 14 amino acids. Written as DNA, the CDR3 is TGCGCCAGCAGCCCCGGGACAGCTAATCGGCCCCAGCATTTT. Translation gives CASSPGTANRPQHF.

This clonotype was seen repeatedly, ten times or more. The gene calls are TRBV28 and TRBJ1-2; D call uncertain. The V end was cut by 6 bases, the J end by 2 bases, with 10 bases between. CDR1 and CDR2 from the germline V gene are MDHEN and SYDVKM. The CDR3 loop spans 13 amino acids. The CDR3 coding sequence is TGTGCCAGCAGGGACGGACCGAACTATGGCTACACCTTC. It specifies CASRDGPNYGYTF.

The V and J genes are TRBV27 and TRBJ2-1, with TRBD1 as a possible D gene (6 bases). The V and J ends lost 7 bases and 1 base respectively, with 11 bases between them. The V gene's germline CDR1 is MNHEY and CDR2 SMNVEV (reference sequence). The CDR3 loop spans 14 amino acids. The DNA of the CDR3 is TGTGCCAGCAACATACAGGGTTCCTACAATGAGCAGTTCTTC. It is translated as CASNIQGSYNEQFF.